This TCR beta chain stems from a study of T cells in Graves' hyperthyroidism and ophthalmopathy. Turning to the study itself: Peripheral blood was collected at initial diagnosis, before any treatment.

Points from the study as a whole: Most thyroid clonotypes that were expanded above 0.001 also turned up in blood. Ophthalmopathy, as predicted by the model, came a median around 6 months after the prediction.

The germline V gene encodes CDR1 MNHEY and CDR2 SMNVEV (reference sequence). V was clipped by 5 bases and J by 8 bases, with 15 bases between them. The CDR3 is 13 amino acids. This clonotype was recorded at least ten times. Its antigen is unidentified. TCR beta CDR3 sequences were amplified from RNA transcripts. HTBI primers drove first-round RT-PCR of the TCR CDR3. TCRdb redid the calling of the multiplex PCR reads with MiXCR, one entry per CDR3 protein. Of over 250,000 distinct CDR3 sequences listed, about an eighth are singletons. The gene calls are TRBV27 and TRBJ1-2; a possible D gene is TRBD1 (5 bases). Sequences were obtained from blood. The TCR was taken from a woman aged 40 to 50 with Graves' ophthalmopathy. This chain's CDR3 is CASSPRGPRGYTF. The CDR3 DNA is TGTGCCAGCAGTCCGAGGGGACCACGGGGCTACACCTTC.